This entry is about one T cell receptor beta chain. Its antigen is unknown. There were TCR beta CDR3 regions amplified from RNA transcripts. During a first-round RT-PCR of the TCR CDR3, the HTBI primer set was used. TCRdb re-derived calls from the multiplex PCR reads in MiXCR, one entry per CDR3 protein. The sample shows more than 500,000 distinct CDR3 sequences, 40% to 55% of them seen only once. This specimen comes from a study of T cells in Graves' hyperthyroidism and ophthalmopathy. Whole-study findings and limits: Blood also showed most of the thyroid clonotypes that were expanded above 0.001. Model output signaled ophthalmopathy a median roughly 6.1 months ahead of onset.

Germline CDR1 is SQVTM and CDR2 is ANQGSEA. The CDR3 is 14 amino acids. V gave up 3 bases and J gave up 3 bases; unmatched junction bases: 7. The chain is built from TRBV29-1 and TRBJ2-7; 8 nucleotides match TRBD2. The sample comprised peripheral blood or thyroid tissue (not recorded which). The sequence derives from an adult woman with Graves' disease, either hyperthyroidism or ophthalmopathy (not recorded which). CDR3 loop: CSVEDSGESYEQYF. The CDR3 bases are TGCAGCGTTGAGGATAGCGGGGAGAGCTACGAGCAGTACTTC.